This T cell receptor beta chain was obtained from a study of blood T cells in healthy people across ages. Trimming cost V 8 bases and J 1 base, with 15 bases left between them. This CDR3 contains 15 residues. From germline, CDR1 is LGHNA and CDR2 YNFKEQ. For the second PCR, which ran for 7 to 11 cycles, a sample-barcoded 5' primer and a J-beta primer mix were used. TCRdb itself ran the 5' RACE reads through MiXCR, one entry per CDR3 protein. The sample gives 1.5 million to 2 million distinct CDR3 sequences, roughly 32% of which show up once; about 11% is in the top ten. The rearrangement joins TRBV4-2 to TRBJ2-1; a weak D match, TRBD1 (6 bases). This clonotype was sampled from a woman aged 25 to 45 in good health. The sequencing input was blood. CDR3 nucleotide sequence: TGTGCCAGCGCGTCCGAGACAGGTTCCTACAATGAGCAGTTCTTC. Amino acids: CASASETGSYNEQFF.